These 5 T cell receptor beta chains share one sample of origin, sequenced in a study of T cell clonality in common variable immunodeficiency. Sequencing was performed with immunoSEQ multiplex PCR; in TCRdb, only in-frame clones are kept and a portion is missing. Observed in the sample are fewer than 55,000 clones, none of them singletons. The sequencing sample was made of peripheral blood mononuclear cells. The receptors originated from a person aged 18 to 75 in good health.

This clone was recorded at least ten times. Read data end 3 residues before the CDR3 end; the end is taken from the germline J gene. The chain employs TRBV7-3 and TRBJ2-3; TRBD2 aligns across 13 bases. This CDR3 contains 18 residues. Germline loops: CDR1 SGHTA, CDR2 FQGTGA. The J segment lost 0 bases and the V segment lost 5 bases, leaving 8 bases of the junction unmatched. CDR3 bases read: TGTGCCAGCAGCAAACCGGGACTAGCGGGATCCAGCACAGATACG. This sequence encodes CASSKPGLAGSSTDT. The CDR3 as a whole reads CASSKPGLAGSSTDTQYF.

In its sample, this clone was seen many times. The CDR3 protein is CSASWLAGVMYEQFF. The CDR3 bases that were read are TGCAGTGCTAGTTGGCTAGCGGGGGTTATGTATGAG. This chain joins TRBV20-1 and TRBJ2-1; 10 bases line up with TRBD2. From the germline J gene comes the end of the CDR3, since the read stops 3 residues before it. The CDR3 is 15 residues long. V lost 3 bases, J lost 8 bases, and 10 bases stayed unmatched. The V gene's germline CDR1 is DFQATT and CDR2 SNEGSKA (reference sequence).

This clone occurred many times. The CDR3 end falls 3 residues outside the read, so it is completed with the germline J gene. The V call is TRBV28, the J call TRBJ2-7; TRBD2 aligns across 7 bases. Trimming removed 6 bases from V and 2 bases from J; junction bases left unmatched: 10. This CDR3 contains 15 residues. From germline, CDR1 is MDHEN and CDR2 SYDVKM. CDR3 sequence: CASSQPTSVAYEQYF. CDR3 bases read: TGTGCCAGCAGCCAGCCCACTAGCGTTGCCTACGAG.

The sample holds many counts of this clone. The missing CDR3 end, 3 residues past where the read stops, is filled in from the germline J gene. The V call is TRBV5-1, the J call TRBJ2-1; 7 nucleotides agree with TRBD1. CDR1 is SGHRS, CDR2 YFSETQ, per germline. The junction had 1 base not matched to a gene; V was cut back by 3 bases and J by 7 bases. There are 12 residues in the CDR3. CDR3 bases read: TGCGCCAGCAGCTCGGACAGGAATGAG. Its protein product is CASSSDRNE. The whole CDR3 protein is CASSSDRNEQFF.

This clone was found many times. The observed sequence ends 3 residues before the CDR3 terminus, with the missing tail filled in from the germline J gene. The chain joins TRBV5-6 to TRBJ2-7; D gene unclear. This CDR3 has 15 amino acids. From germline, CDR1 is SGHDT and CDR2 YYEEEE. Trimming stripped 0 bases from V and 0 bases from J, with 10 bases between. CDR3 bases read: TGTGCCAGCAGCTTGGATGGTCTCAGCTCCTACGAG. Amino acids: CASSLDGLSSYE. In full, the CDR3 reads CASSLDGLSSYEQYF.